This entry features one TCR beta chain sequence. This table comes from immunoSEQ multiplex PCR, and its TCRdb copy is limited to in-frame clones, with some not included. The sample consists of under 200,000 clones, 85% to 90% of them appearing once. The sample belongs to a study of blood T cell repertoires in COVID-19. At the level of the study: Samples representing acute and convalescent COVID-19 were sourced from the United States, Italy and Spain. From T cells, B-cell-depleted T cells, or PBMCs came the material, which was cDNA or gDNA.

V shed 0 bases and J shed 0 bases, with 8 bases lying between them. The CDR3 covers 14 residues. Germline assignment: CDR1 SQVTM and CDR2 ANQGSEA. The sample was peripheral blood. The J gene is TRBJ2-5, the V gene TRBV29-1, with D perhaps matching TRBD2 (6 bases). The TCR sequence derives from a woman aged 80 or over in a cohort sampled during active or convalescent COVID-19. The CDR3: CSVEDRRDQETQYF. The CDR3, as DNA: TGCAGCGTTGAAGATCGGAGGGACCAAGAGACCCAGTACTTC.